One sample yielded the 10 T cell receptor beta chains listed below, sequenced in a study of cytomegalovirus exposure and HLA in healthy donors. Vbeta (60) and Jbeta (13) primers were used in the PCR. Assay used: immunoSEQ multiplex PCR; TCRdb lists only in-frame clones, some missing. The table lists about 190,000 clones, about nine tenths of them singletons. The material sequenced was PBMCs. The receptors here all came from a boy aged 2-9 years in good health and CMV-seronegative.

Only a few counts were recorded for this clone. V is TRBV11-3 and J is TRBJ1-5; 7 positions agree with TRBD1. The CDR3 loop spans 17 amino acids. Germline lookup yields CDR1 SGHNT and CDR2 YENEEA. J lost 2 bases, V lost 8 bases, and 15 bases had no gene match. CDR3 in amino acids: CASPRDSTHRGNQPQHF. As DNA, the CDR3 is TGTGCCAGCCCCCGGGACAGCACACACCGGGGCAATCAGCCCCAGCATTTT.

The rearrangement joins TRBV5-6 to TRBJ2-7; 7 bases map to TRBD1. The V gene end was trimmed by 3 bases and the J gene end by 5 bases; junction bases not matched to a gene: 8. The CDR3 runs 14 residues. CDR1 and CDR2 from the germline V gene are SGHDT and YYEEEE. The CDR3: CASSSTGEVDEQYF. CDR3 DNA sequence: TGTGCCAGCAGCTCCACAGGGGAAGTGGACGAGCAGTACTTC.

This clone has only a few counts. The chain employs TRBV5-6 and TRBJ1-2; D is perhaps TRBD1 (5 bases). With 2 bases removed from V and 7 bases from J, the gap between germline ends came to 15 bases. The CDR3 contains 14 residues. Germline lookup yields CDR1 SGHDT and CDR2 YYEEEE. The CDR3 region has the DNA TGTGCCAGCAGCTTAGTGACAGACAAATCTGGCTACACCTTC. Translation: CASSLVTDKSGYTF.

The V gene is TRBV5-1, the J gene TRBJ2-6; 9 bases are shared with TRBD2. V dropped 4 bases and J dropped 2; count of bases not matched to a gene: 13. In germline, CDR1 is SGHRS, CDR2 YFSETQ. The CDR3 totals 19 residues. The CDR3 nucleotides are TGCGCCAGCAGCCCATATGGCGGGGGGGTTTTAACTGGGGCCAACGTCCTGACTTTC. This encodes CASSPYGGGVLTGANVLTF.

V is TRBV20-1 and J is TRBJ2-3; 9 bases agree with TRBD1. V lost 5 bases, J lost 6 bases, and 0 bases stayed unmatched. The CDR3 spans 11 residues. Per the germline V gene, CDR1 is DFQATT and CDR2 is SNEGSKA (reference sequence). CDR3 loop: CSAGTGDTQYF. The CDR3 DNA sequence: TGCAGTGCTGGGACAGGGGATACGCAGTATTTT.

CDR3 loop: CASSLATGAVYNEQFF. Here the CDR3 DNA reads TGTGCCAGCAGCTTGGCGACAGGGGCGGTGTACAATGAGCAGTTCTTC. The V call is TRBV5-8, the J call TRBJ2-1; 8 bases are a match to TRBD1. The CDR3 contains 16 residues. Germline V gene lookup returns CDR1 SGHTS and CDR2 YDEGEE. V trimming: 0 bases; J trimming: 4 bases; junction bases outside the gene matches: 6. Together with reference TRBV5-8 and TRBJ2-1, the CDR3 gives the full variable domain: EAGVTQSPTHLIKTRGQQATLRCSPISGHTSVYWYQQALGLGLQFLLWYDEGEERNRGNFPPRFSGRQFPNYSSELNVNALELEDSALYLCASSLATGAVYNEQFFGPGTRLTVL.

The chain combines TRBV11-2 with TRBJ2-1; 13 positions agree with TRBD2. CDR3 size: 14 residues. CDR1 and CDR2 (germline): SGHAT, FQNNGV. V was pared by 5 bases and J by 13 bases, with 8 bases of the junction left unmatched. The CDR3 sequence is CASSPGLAGWDQFF. The DNA of the CDR3 is TGTGCCAGCAGCCCGGGACTAGCGGGGTGGGACCAGTTCTTC.

The chain recombines TRBV27 with TRBJ2-5, with TRBD1 as a possible D gene (7 bases). The length of the CDR3 is 17 residues. Between the trimmed V and J ends, which lost 5 bases and 4 bases, there was a span of 23 bases. Per germline, CDR1 MNHEY and CDR2 SMNVEV (reference sequence). CDR3 sequence: CASSTKPSRGAGETQYF. The DNA for the CDR3 is TGTGCCAGCAGTACTAAACCAAGCAGGGGGGCAGGAGAGACCCAGTACTTC.

This clone was detected only once. The chain combines TRBV18 with TRBJ2-7; TRBD2 might be the D (7 bases). The CDR3 loop spans 16 amino acids. Germline CDR1 reads KGHSH; CDR2 reads LQKENI. The V gene lost 1 base and the J gene lost 9 bases, with 22 bases spanning the gap. This CDR3 reads CASSPLRGAGDGLQYF. Here the CDR3 DNA reads TGTGCCAGCTCACCACTCCGGGGGGCGGGTGACGGACTGCAGTACTTC.

The V and J genes are TRBV27 and TRBJ1-1; TRBD1 is a possible D gene (6 bases). The CDR3 loop spans 14 amino acids. Trimming took 7 bases from V and 1 from J, leaving 13 bases between them. The germline V gene has CDR1 MNHEY and CDR2 SMNVEV (reference sequence). CDR3 protein: CASKTGNPNTEAFF. The CDR3 region has the DNA TGTGCCAGCAAAACAGGGAACCCGAACACTGAAGCTTTCTTT.